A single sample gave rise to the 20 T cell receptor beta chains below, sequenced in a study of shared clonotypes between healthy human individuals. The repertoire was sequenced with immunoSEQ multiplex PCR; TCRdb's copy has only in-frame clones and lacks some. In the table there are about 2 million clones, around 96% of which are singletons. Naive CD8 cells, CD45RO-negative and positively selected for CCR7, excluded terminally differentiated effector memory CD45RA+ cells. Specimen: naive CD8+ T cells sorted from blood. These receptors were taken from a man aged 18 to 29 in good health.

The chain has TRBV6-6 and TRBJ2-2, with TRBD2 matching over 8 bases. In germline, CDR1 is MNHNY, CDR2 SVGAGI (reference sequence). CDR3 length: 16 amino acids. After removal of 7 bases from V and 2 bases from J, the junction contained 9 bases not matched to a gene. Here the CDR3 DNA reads TGTGCCAGCACCGACGGACGGGGGGGTAACACCGGGGAGCTGTTTTTT. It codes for CASTDGRGGNTGELFF.

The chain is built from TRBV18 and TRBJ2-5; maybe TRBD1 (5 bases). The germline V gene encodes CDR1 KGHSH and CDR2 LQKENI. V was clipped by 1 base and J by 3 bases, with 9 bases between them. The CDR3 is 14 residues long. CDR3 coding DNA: TGTGCCAGCTCACCACTACAGGCAGAAGAGACCCAGTACTTC. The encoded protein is CASSPLQAEETQYF. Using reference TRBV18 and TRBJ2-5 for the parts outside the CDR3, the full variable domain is NAGVMQNPRHLVRRRGQEARLRCSPMKGHSHVYWYRQLPEEGLKFMVYLQKENIIDESGMPKERFSAEFPKEGPSILRIQQVVRGDSAAYFCASSPLQAEETQYFGPGTRLLVL.

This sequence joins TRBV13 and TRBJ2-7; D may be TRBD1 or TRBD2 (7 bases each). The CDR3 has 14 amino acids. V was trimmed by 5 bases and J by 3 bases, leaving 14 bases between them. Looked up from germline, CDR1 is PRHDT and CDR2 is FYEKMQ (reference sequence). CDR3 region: CASSRRGGNYEQYF. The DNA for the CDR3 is TGTGCCAGCAGCCGCAGGGGGGGGAACTACGAGCAGTACTTC.

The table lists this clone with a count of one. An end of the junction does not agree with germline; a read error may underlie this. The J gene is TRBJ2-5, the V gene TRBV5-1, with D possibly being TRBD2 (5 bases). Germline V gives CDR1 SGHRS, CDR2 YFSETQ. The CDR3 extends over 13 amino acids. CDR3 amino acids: CASSPTGTSILDF. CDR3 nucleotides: TGCGCCAGCAGCCCGACGGGCACTAGTATCCTCGACTTC.

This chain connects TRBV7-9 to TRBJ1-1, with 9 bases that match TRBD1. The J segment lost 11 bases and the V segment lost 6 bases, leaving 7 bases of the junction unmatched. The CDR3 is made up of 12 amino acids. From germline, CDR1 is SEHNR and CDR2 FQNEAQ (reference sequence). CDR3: CASRDGQGFAFF. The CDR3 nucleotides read TGTGCCAGCAGAGACGGACAGGGGTTTGCTTTCTTT. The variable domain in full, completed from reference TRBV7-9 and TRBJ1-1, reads DTGVSQNPRHKITKRGQNVTFRCDPISEHNRLYWYRQTLGQGPEFLTYFQNEAQLEKSRLLSDRFSAERPKGSFSTLEIQRTEQGDSAMYLCASRDGQGFAFFGQGTRLTVV.

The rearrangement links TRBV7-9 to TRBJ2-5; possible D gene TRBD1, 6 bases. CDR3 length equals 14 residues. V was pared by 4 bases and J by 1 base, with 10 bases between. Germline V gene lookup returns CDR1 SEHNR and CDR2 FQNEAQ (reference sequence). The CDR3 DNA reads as TGTGCCAGCAGCTACATGGACAGCCAAGAGACCCAGTACTTC. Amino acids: CASSYMDSQETQYF.

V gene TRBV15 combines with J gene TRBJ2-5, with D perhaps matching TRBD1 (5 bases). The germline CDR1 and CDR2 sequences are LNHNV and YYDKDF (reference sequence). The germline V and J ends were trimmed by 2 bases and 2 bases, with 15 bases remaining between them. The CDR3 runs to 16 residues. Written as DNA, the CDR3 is TGTGCCACCAGCAGAAGGGGTAGTGAAATTCAAGAGACCCAGTACTTC. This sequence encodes CATSRRGSEIQETQYF.

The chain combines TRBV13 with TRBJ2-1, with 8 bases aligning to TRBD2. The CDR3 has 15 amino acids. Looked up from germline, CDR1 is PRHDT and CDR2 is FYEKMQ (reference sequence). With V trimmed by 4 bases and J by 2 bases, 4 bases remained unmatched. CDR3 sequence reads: CASSSGAGAYNEQFF. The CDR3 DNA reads TGTGCCAGCAGCTCGGGAGCGGGAGCCTACAATGAGCAGTTCTTC.

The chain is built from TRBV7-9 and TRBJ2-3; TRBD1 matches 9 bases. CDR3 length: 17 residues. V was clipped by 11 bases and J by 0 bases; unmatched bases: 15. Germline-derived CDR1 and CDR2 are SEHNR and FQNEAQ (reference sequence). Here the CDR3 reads CAASRDRARVSTDTQYF. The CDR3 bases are TGTGCCGCGTCCCGGGACAGGGCTCGAGTAAGCACAGATACGCAGTATTTT. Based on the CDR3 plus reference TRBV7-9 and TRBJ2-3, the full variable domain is DTGVSQNPRHKITKRGQNVTFRCDPISEHNRLYWYRQTLGQGPEFLTYFQNEAQLEKSRLLSDRFSAERPKGSFSTLEIQRTEQGDSAMYLCAASRDRARVSTDTQYFGPGTRLTVL.

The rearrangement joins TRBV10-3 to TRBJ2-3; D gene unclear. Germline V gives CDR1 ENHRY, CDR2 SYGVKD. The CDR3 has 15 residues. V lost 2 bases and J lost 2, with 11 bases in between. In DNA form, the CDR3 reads TGTGCCATCAGTGAGGGCGGTGAGAACACAGATACGCAGTATTTT. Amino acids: CAISEGGENTDTQYF.

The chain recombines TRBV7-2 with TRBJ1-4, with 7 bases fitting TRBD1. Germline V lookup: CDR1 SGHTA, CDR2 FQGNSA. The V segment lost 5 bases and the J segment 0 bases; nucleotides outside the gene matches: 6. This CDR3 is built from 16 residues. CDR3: CASSLGTATTNEKLFF. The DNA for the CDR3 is TGTGCCAGCAGCCTAGGGACAGCCACAACTAATGAAAAACTGTTTTTT.

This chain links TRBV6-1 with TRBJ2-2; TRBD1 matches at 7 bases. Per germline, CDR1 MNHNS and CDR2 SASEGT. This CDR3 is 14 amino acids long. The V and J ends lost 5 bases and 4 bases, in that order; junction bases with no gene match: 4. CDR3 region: CASSLTGITGELFF. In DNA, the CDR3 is TGTGCCAGCAGTTTGACAGGGATCACCGGGGAGCTGTTTTTT.

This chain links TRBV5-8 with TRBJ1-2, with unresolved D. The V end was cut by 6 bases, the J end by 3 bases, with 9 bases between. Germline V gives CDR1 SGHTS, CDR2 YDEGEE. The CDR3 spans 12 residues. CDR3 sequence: CASTKEDYGYTF. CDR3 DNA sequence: TGTGCCAGCACCAAAGAGGACTATGGCTACACCTTC.

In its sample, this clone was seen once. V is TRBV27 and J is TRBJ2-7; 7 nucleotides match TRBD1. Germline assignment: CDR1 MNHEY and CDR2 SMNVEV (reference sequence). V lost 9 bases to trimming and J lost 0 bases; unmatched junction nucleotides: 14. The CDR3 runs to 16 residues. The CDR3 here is CASSSIGQVSSYEQYF. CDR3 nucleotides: TGTGCCAGTTCCTCCATAGGACAGGTGAGCTCCTACGAGCAGTACTTC.

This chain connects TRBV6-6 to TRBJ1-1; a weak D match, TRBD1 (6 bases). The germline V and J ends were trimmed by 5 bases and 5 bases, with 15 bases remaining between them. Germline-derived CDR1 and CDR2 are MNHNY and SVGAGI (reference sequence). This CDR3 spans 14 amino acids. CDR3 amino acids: CASSPGQTETEAFF. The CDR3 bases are TGTGCCAGCAGTCCGGGACAAACGGAAACTGAAGCTTTCTTT.

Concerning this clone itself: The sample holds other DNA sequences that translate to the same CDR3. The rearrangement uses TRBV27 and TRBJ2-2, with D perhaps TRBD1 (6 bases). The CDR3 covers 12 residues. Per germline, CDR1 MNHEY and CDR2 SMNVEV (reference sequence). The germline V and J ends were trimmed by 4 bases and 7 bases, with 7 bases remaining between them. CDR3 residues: CASSSGVGELFF. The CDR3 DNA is TGTGCCAGCAGTTCAGGGGTCGGGGAGCTGTTTTTT.

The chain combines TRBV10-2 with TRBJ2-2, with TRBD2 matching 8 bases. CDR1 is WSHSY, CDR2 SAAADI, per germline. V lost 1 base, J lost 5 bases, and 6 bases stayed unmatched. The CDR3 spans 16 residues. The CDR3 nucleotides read TGCGCCAGCAGTGAGTTTTCGGGGGGGGCTACCGGGGAGCTGTTTTTT. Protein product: CASSEFSGGATGELFF.

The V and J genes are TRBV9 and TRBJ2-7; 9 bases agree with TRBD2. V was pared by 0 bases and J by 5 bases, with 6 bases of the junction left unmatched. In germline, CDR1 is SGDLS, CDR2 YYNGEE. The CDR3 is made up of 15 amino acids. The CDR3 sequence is CASSVDSGSVNEQYF. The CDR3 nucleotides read TGTGCCAGCAGCGTAGATAGCGGGAGTGTCAACGAGCAGTACTTC.

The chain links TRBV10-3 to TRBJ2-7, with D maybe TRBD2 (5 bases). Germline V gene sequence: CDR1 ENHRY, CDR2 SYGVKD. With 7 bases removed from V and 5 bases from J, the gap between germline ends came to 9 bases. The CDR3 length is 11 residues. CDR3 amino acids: CAITNGNEQYF. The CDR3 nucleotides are TGTGCCATCACCAACGGGAACGAGCAGTACTTC.

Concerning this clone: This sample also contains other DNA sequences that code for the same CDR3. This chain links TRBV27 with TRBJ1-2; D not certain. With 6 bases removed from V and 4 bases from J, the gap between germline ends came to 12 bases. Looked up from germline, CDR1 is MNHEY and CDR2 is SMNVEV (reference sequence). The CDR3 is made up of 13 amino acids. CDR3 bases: TGTGCCAGCAGCCCCAGTCGGGGCTATGGCTACACCTTC. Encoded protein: CASSPSRGYGYTF.